What follows are 18 T cell receptor beta chains derived from one specimen sequenced in a study of cytomegalovirus exposure and HLA in healthy donors. The study ran its PCR with 60 Vbeta and 13 Jbeta primers. Repertoires were generated with immunoSEQ multiplex PCR, while TCRdb's copy carries only in-frame clones and drops some. In the table there are 100,000 to 150,000 clones, 75% to 85% of which are singletons. The source material was PBMCs. All receptors come from a man aged 30 to 45 in good health and CMV-seropositive.

This clone was recorded only once. The genes are TRBV6-4 and TRBJ1-1; TRBD1 aligns across 7 bases. CDR3 size: 13 residues. Germline-derived CDR1 and CDR2 are MRHNA and SNTAGT. V shed 8 bases and J 1 base; nucleotides not matched to a gene: 4. CDR3 region: CASGTEANTEAFF. The CDR3 DNA sequence: TGTGCCAGCGGGACAGAGGCGAACACTGAAGCTTTCTTT.

The chain is built from TRBV27 and TRBJ1-5; 7 bases map to TRBD1. The V gene's germline CDR1 is MNHEY and CDR2 SMNVEV (reference sequence). J gave up 3 bases and V 3 bases, and 8 bases lay outside the gene matches. CDR3 length: 16 amino acids. CDR3 DNA sequence: TGTGCCAGCAGTTTTGGACCGGGACAGCCCAATCAGCCCCAGCATTTT. As protein: CASSFGPGQPNQPQHF.

The rearrangement joins TRBV5-6 to TRBJ1-2; the D gene is possibly TRBD1 (6 bases). The CDR3 consists of 13 residues. Germline CDR1 reads SGHDT; CDR2 reads YYEEEE. Trimming pared 1 base from V and 7 bases from J, leaving 11 bases between. The CDR3 loop reads CASSLWGGAGYTF. CDR3 nucleotides: TGTGCCAGCAGCTTGTGGGGGGGCGCTGGCTACACCTTC.

The genes are TRBV28 and TRBJ2-7, with 9 bases identical to TRBD1. This CDR3 spans 14 amino acids. Germline V gene data show CDR1 as MDHEN and CDR2 as SYDVKM. The V segment lost 5 bases and the J segment 5 bases; nucleotides outside the gene matches: 7. CDR3 region: CASSTRQGEDEQYF. The CDR3 nucleotides are TGTGCCAGCAGTACCAGACAGGGGGAGGACGAGCAGTACTTC.

This clone came up once. The chain carries TRBV2 and TRBJ1-1; no firm D call. V lost 8 bases and J 10 bases, leaving 23 bases between the germline ends. This CDR3 is 14 amino acids long. Germline values: CDR1 SNHLY, CDR2 FYNNEI. As DNA, the CDR3 is TGTGCCAGCCGCCCCGTGAGTAAACGTGGTGGAGCTTTCTTT. Amino acids: CASRPVSKRGGAFF.

The chain links TRBV5-1 to TRBJ2-7; possible D gene TRBD1, 7 bases. The V end was cut by 1 base, the J end by 3 bases, with 14 bases between. Germline V gene sequence: CDR1 SGHRS, CDR2 YFSETQ. CDR3 length: 15 amino acids. CDR3 sequence: CASSLLGGQNYEQYF. The CDR3 DNA follows: TGCGCCAGCAGCTTGTTGGGGGGACAGAACTACGAGCAGTACTTC.

The CDR3 loop is CASSPSPGDSGNEKLFF. The CDR3, as DNA: TGTGCCAGCAGTCCATCACCTGGGGACAGTGGGAATGAAAAACTGTTTTTT. This rearrangement joins TRBV28 to TRBJ1-4; 7 bases are shared with TRBD1. Trimming cost V 5 bases and J 5 bases; bases outside gene matches: 14. This CDR3 has 17 amino acids. Germline V gene data show CDR1 as MDHEN and CDR2 as SYDVKM. Using reference TRBV28 and TRBJ1-4 for the parts outside the CDR3, the full variable domain is DVKVTQSSRYLVKRTGEKVFLECVQDMDHENMFWYRQDPGLGLRLIYFSYDVKMKEKGDIPEGYSVSREKKERFSLILESASTNQTSMYLCASSPSPGDSGNEKLFFGSGTQLSVL.

This clone was seen a handful of times. The CDR3 DNA reads TGTGCCAGCCTCCGGGACAGTCTCTACGAGCAGTACTTC. Protein: CASLRDSLYEQYF. V is TRBV2 and J is TRBJ2-7; 7 bases align to TRBD1. CDR3 length: 13 amino acids. V was pared by 8 bases and J by 3 bases, with 7 bases of the junction left unmatched. Germline values: CDR1 SNHLY, CDR2 FYNNEI.

In its sample, this clone was seen a few times. The chain carries TRBV6-5 and TRBJ1-4; possibly TRBD1 for D (6 bases). Germline CDR1 is MNHEY and CDR2 is SVGAGI. CDR3 length: 12 amino acids. V lost 5 bases and J lost 13, with 14 bases in between. In DNA form, the CDR3 reads TGTGCCAGCAGTCCTACCAGGGGTGTACTGTTTTTT. Translating it yields CASSPTRGVLFF.

The V and J genes are TRBV6-6 and TRBJ1-5; D unresolved. CDR1 and CDR2 (germline): MNHNY, SVGAGI (reference sequence). The V gene lost 2 bases and the J gene lost 7 bases, with 12 bases spanning the gap. This CDR3 comprises 14 residues. The chain's CDR3 is CASSYDAVRQPQHF. CDR3 bases: TGTGCCAGCAGTTACGATGCGGTAAGGCAGCCCCAGCATTTT.

The CDR3 here is CASGLVLSQWPSEDTQYF. The DNA for the CDR3 is TGTGCTAGTGGTTTGGTGTTAAGTCAGTGGCCTAGCGAAGATACGCAGTATTTT. V gene TRBV12-5 combines with J gene TRBJ2-3, with D maybe TRBD2 (6 bases). Germline CDR1 reads LGHNT; CDR2 reads FRNRAP. CDR3 length: 18 residues. Trimming took 0 bases from V and 5 from J, leaving 21 bases between them.

V gene TRBV5-1 combines with J gene TRBJ2-3; D is perhaps TRBD1 (6 bases). The germline gives CDR1 SGHRS, CDR2 YFSETQ. V lost 4 bases to trimming and J lost 7 bases, with 10 bases between them. The CDR3 contains 12 residues. The CDR3 protein is CASSLTGNTQYF. For the CDR3, the DNA is TGCGCCAGCAGCCTGACAGGAAATACGCAGTATTTT.

V usage is TRBV6-1 and J usage is TRBJ2-7, with D tentatively TRBD1 (5 bases). The germline CDR1 and CDR2 sequences are MNHNS and SASEGT. The CDR3 length is 14 residues. Deletions cut 6 bases from V and 4 bases from J, with 16 bases between. The CDR3 nucleotides are TGTGCCAGCAGCCTAACAGGTTTCGGGTACGAGCAGTACTTC. Translated: CASSLTGFGYEQYF.

The chain employs TRBV12-5 and TRBJ2-7, with no clear D. Germline CDR1 LGHNT, CDR2 FRNRAP. This CDR3 has 14 residues. Trimming removed 1 base at V and 4 bases at J, with 11 bases between. Written as DNA, the CDR3 is TGTGCTAGTGGTTTGGGTACAGCAAATTACGAGCAGTACTTC. This sequence encodes CASGLGTANYEQYF.

This clone appeared a few times. V is TRBV9 and J is TRBJ1-1, with a tentative D call TRBD1 (6 bases). The germline CDR1 and CDR2 sequences are SGDLS and YYNGEE. The length of the CDR3 is 13 residues. Trimming took off 0 bases at V and 8 bases at J, with 11 bases between the two ends. The CDR3 here is CASSVADSTEAFF. CDR3 nucleotide sequence: TGTGCCAGCAGCGTAGCGGACAGCACAGAAGCTTTCTTT.

This chain links TRBV5-1 with TRBJ2-5; 7 nucleotides line up with TRBD1. V lost 3 bases and J lost 2; bases outside the gene matches: 1. The CDR3 length is 13 residues. Germline values: CDR1 SGHRS, CDR2 YFSETQ. In DNA form, the CDR3 reads TGCGCCAGCAGCTGGGACAGACAAGAGACCCAGTACTTC. Its translation is CASSWDRQETQYF.

This clone came up once. The rearrangement joins TRBV11-3 to TRBJ1-1; D unclear. The CDR3 totals 13 residues. V lost 1 base and J 3 bases, leaving 6 bases between the germline ends. CDR1 is SGHNT, CDR2 YENEEA, per germline. The DNA for the CDR3 is TGTGCCAGCAGCTTAGTCCCAGACACTGAAGCTTTCTTT. This encodes CASSLVPDTEAFF.

The V call is TRBV10-3, the J call TRBJ2-7, with 10 bases identical to TRBD1. Germline V CDR1 and CDR2: ENHRY, SYGVKD. The junction had 8 bases not matched to a gene; V was cut back by 10 bases and J by 5 bases. The CDR3 loop spans 13 amino acids. The CDR3 DNA sequence: TGTGCCACCGCGACAGGGGGCGGGCACGAGCAGTACTTC. Translating it yields CATATGGGHEQYF.